This entry features one TCR beta chain sequence. Its antigen specificity is not known. Base qualities are not provided; no much larger clone lies one nucleotide away. The CDR3 contains 16 residues, cysteine and phenylalanine counted. Only the CDR3 region is kept as DNA, spanning 48 bases read in frame from base 1. The CDR1 and CDR2 encoded by the germline V gene are MNHNS and SASEGT. V gives up 1 base and J gives up 0 bases, and the segment between their germline ends measures 13 bases. The sample originates from a study of technical replicates of blood from four donors (dated by TCRdb to the late 2010s). Preparation of the library involved the immunoSEQ multiplex PCR assay. This is the immuneACCESS table as TCRdb keeps it, with only in-frame sequences that have V and J called. A part of the clones is gone; compared with another copy, unresolved V genes explain less than half, and the rest is unexplained. The sample has tens of thousands of clones on record, around 93% of them singletons. About 0.23% of the sample rests with the top ten.

The sequenced sample was T cells isolated from PBMCs. The V and J segments used are TRBV6-1 and TRBJ2-7; too little of a D gene remains to name it. The receptor was isolated from a human donor in good health. The CDR3 has the sequence CASSEGVLLHSYEQYF. The DNA sequence is given as TGTGCCAGCAGTGAAGGCGTTCTTTTGCACTCCTACGAGCAGTACTTC.